This T cell receptor (beta chain) appears in the sequencing data of a study of vaccination and CD4 T cells after COVID-19. Across the whole study: Collection of post-COVID samples occurred a median approximately 100 days after diagnosis, spanning a range of 35 to 161.

The CDR3 extends over 16 amino acids. Germline V gives CDR1 SGHRS, CDR2 YFSETQ. The V segment lost 4 bases and the J segment 7 bases; nucleotides outside the gene matches: 15. The Oncomine TCR Beta short-read assay was applied to DNA of cultured CD4+ T cells. TCRdb recomputed calls from the PCR reads with MiXCR, one row per CDR3 protein. The table lists tens of thousands of distinct CDR3 sequences, 70% of them singletons. As for treatment: 10-day PBMC culture with coronavirus spike peptide pools or control peptides (ViraFEST assay). This clonotype was detected only once. Its antigen is undetermined. The sequenced material came from CD4+ T cells from blood, cultured in vitro. The rearrangement uses TRBV5-1 and TRBJ2-5, with 8 bases fitting TRBD2. The clonotype originates from a human donor who had recovered from COVID-19. CDR3 in DNA: TGCGCCAGCAGCATGGGCCCCGGGACTAGTTCTGGGACCCAGTACTTC. Amino acids: CASSMGPGTSSGTQYF.